Below, 9 T cell receptor beta chains from the same sample are listed, as sequenced in a study of shared clonotypes between healthy human individuals. Profiling relied on immunoSEQ multiplex PCR, and the TCRdb table lists in-frame clones only, not all of them. The top ten hold around 1.7% of the sample, which has hundreds of thousands of clones, around 73% seen once. Sequencing was performed on memory CD4+ T cells sorted from blood. Subset in this sample: CD45RA-negative fraction. The receptor set was obtained from a young woman in good health.

The chain recombines TRBV2 with TRBJ1-1, with TRBD1 matching over 7 bases. The junction had 6 bases not matched to a gene; V was cut back by 11 bases and J by 3 bases. CDR3 length: 12 amino acids. Germline lookup yields CDR1 SNHLY and CDR2 FYNNEI. CDR3 bases: TGTGCCGGGTCCAGGGGGGACACTGAAGCTTTCTTT. Its translation is CAGSRGDTEAFF.

The rearrangement links TRBV29-1 to TRBJ1-2; 7 bases are shared with TRBD1. Trimming removed 6 bases from V and 4 bases from J; junction bases left unmatched: 5. The CDR3 loop spans 12 amino acids. The V gene's germline CDR1 is SQVTM and CDR2 ANQGSEA. As DNA, the CDR3 is TGCAGCGTAAGGGGACAGTCCTATGGCTACACCTTC. The encoded protein is CSVRGQSYGYTF. The full variable domain, with the rest looked up from reference TRBV29-1 and TRBJ1-2, is SAVISQKPSRDICQRGTSLTIQCQVDSQVTMMFWYRQQPGQSLTLIATANQGSEATYESGFVIDKFPISRPNLTFSTLTVSNMSPEDSSIYLCSVRGQSYGYTFGSGTRLTVV.

This clone was counted a single time. The chain has TRBV28 and TRBJ2-7; D possibly corresponds to TRBD2 (7 bases). Germline V gene sequence: CDR1 MDHEN, CDR2 SYDVKM. Deletions cut 5 bases from V and 0 bases from J, with 14 bases between. This CDR3 contains 15 residues. The chain's CDR3 is CASSETGRASYEQYF. DNA for the CDR3: TGTGCCAGCAGTGAAACAGGGAGGGCCTCCTACGAGCAGTACTTC.

The rearrangement uses TRBV6-1 and TRBJ1-5; D is perhaps TRBD1 (5 bases). Trimming took 3 bases from V and 0 from J, leaving 15 bases between them. Germline CDR1 MNHNS, CDR2 SASEGT. The CDR3 extends over 17 amino acids. The CDR3 here is CASSDYRPRNSNQPQHF. In DNA form, the CDR3 reads TGTGCCAGCAGTGATTACAGGCCCAGGAATAGCAATCAGCCCCAGCATTTT.

This clone was found a few times. The rearrangement uses TRBV7-9 and TRBJ1-1, with D perhaps matching TRBD1 (5 bases). Per the germline V gene, CDR1 is SEHNR and CDR2 is FQNEAQ (reference sequence). V was cut by 0 bases and J by 1 base, with 12 bases left in between. There are 16 residues in the CDR3. CDR3 in amino acids: CASSLAGRVGNTEAFF. As DNA, the CDR3 is TGTGCCAGCAGCTTAGCGGGCAGGGTAGGGAACACTGAAGCTTTCTTT.

The CDR3, as DNA: TGTGCCAGCAGGGAGACAGGGGAAGAGACCCAGTACTTC. Translation: CASRETGEETQYF. The V and J genes are TRBV2 and TRBJ2-5, with TRBD1 identical over 8 bases. The germline gives CDR1 SNHLY, CDR2 FYNNEI. The CDR3 totals 13 residues. The junction had 3 bases not matched to a gene; V was cut back by 6 bases and J by 3 bases. Full variable domain (outside the CDR3, taken from reference TRBV2 and TRBJ2-5): EPEVTQTPSHQVTQMGQEVILRCVPISNHLYFYWYRQILGQKVEFLVSFYNNEISEKSEIFDDQFSVERPDGSNFTLKIRSTKLEDSAMYFCASRETGEETQYFGPGTRLLVL.

Of note for this clone: Other nucleotide sequences from this sample produce the same CDR3. The chain uses TRBV5-1 and TRBJ2-7; the match to TRBD1 covers 7 bases. CDR3 length equals 15 residues. Germline assignment: CDR1 SGHRS and CDR2 YFSETQ. The junction had 5 bases not matched to a gene; V was cut back by 0 bases and J by 2 bases. The CDR3 loop reads CASSLDPGQTYEQYF. Written as DNA, the CDR3 is TGCGCCAGCAGCTTGGACCCGGGACAGACCTACGAGCAGTACTTC.

This clone was counted a single time. V usage is TRBV19 and J usage is TRBJ2-1; 7 bases match TRBD2. Trimming cost V 5 bases and J 5 bases; bases outside gene matches: 3. The CDR3 contains 13 residues. The germline V gene has CDR1 LNHDA and CDR2 SQIVND (reference sequence). CDR3 sequence reads: CASSPRGDNEQFF. CDR3 coding DNA: TGTGCCAGTAGTCCCCGGGGGGACAATGAGCAGTTCTTC.

This chain connects TRBV28 to TRBJ2-7; 8 positions agree with TRBD1. V shed 1 base, J shed 9 bases, and the junction held 11 bases outside the gene matches. CDR1 and CDR2 (germline): MDHEN, SYDVKM. The CDR3 totals 15 residues. The CDR3 DNA reads as TGTGCCAGCAGTTTATCGACAGGGGTTAGAGTAGGGCAGTACTTC. It yields the protein CASSLSTGVRVGQYF.